Below are 11 T cell receptor beta chains sequenced from a single sample in a study of blood T cell repertoires in COVID-19. Profiling relied on immunoSEQ multiplex PCR, and the TCRdb table lists in-frame clones only, not all of them. The table includes 200,000 to 250,000 clones, around 87% detected once. The source material was peripheral blood. Receptor source: a woman under 40 who had recovered from COVID-19.

The J gene is TRBJ2-1, the V gene TRBV7-8; 10 bases are a match to TRBD2. Looked up from germline, CDR1 is SGHVS and CDR2 is FQNEAQ. The CDR3 contains 15 residues. J was trimmed by 12 bases and V by 5 bases; bases with no gene match: 13. The CDR3 is CASSHLISGGWGQFF. Here the CDR3 DNA reads TGTGCCAGCAGCCACCTGATTAGCGGGGGGTGGGGGCAGTTCTTC.

The genes are TRBV29-1 and TRBJ2-1; a weak D match, TRBD2 (5 bases). Trimming stripped 8 bases from V and 0 bases from J, with 11 bases between. Looked up from germline, CDR1 is SQVTM and CDR2 is ANQGSEA. This CDR3 region has 13 residues. This CDR3 is CSYGEGSYNEQFF. The DNA of the CDR3 is TGCAGCTACGGAGAGGGCTCCTACAATGAGCAGTTCTTC.

V is TRBV12-3 or TRBV12-4 and J is TRBJ1-2, with D possibly matching TRBD1 (6 bases). The length of the CDR3 is 13 residues. V was cut by 7 bases and J by 4 bases, with 13 bases left in between. In nucleotides, the CDR3 is TGTGCCAGCACCCCGGACAGTTTCTATGGCTACACCTTC. It translates to CASTPDSFYGYTF.

The chain recombines TRBV10-2 with TRBJ2-1; 9 nucleotides agree with TRBD2. The CDR3 is 16 amino acids. Germline loops: CDR1 WSHSY, CDR2 SAAADI. V lost 1 base, J lost 7 bases, and 8 bases stayed unmatched. CDR3 region: CASSEYGGGVENEQFF. The CDR3 DNA sequence: TGCGCCAGCAGTGAGTACGGCGGGGGGGTTGAGAATGAGCAGTTCTTC.

The chain employs TRBV27 and TRBJ2-1; 9 nucleotides line up with TRBD1. Germline loops: CDR1 MNHEY, CDR2 SMNVEV (reference sequence). The CDR3 runs to 16 residues. V shed 7 bases, J shed 2 bases, and the junction held 9 bases outside the gene matches. The DNA for the CDR3 is TGTGCCAGCACCCCCCTCCGGGACAGGGCCTACAATGAGCAGTTCTTC. Translation gives CASTPLRDRAYNEQFF.

The rearrangement links TRBV4-1 to TRBJ1-2; TRBD1 aligns across 7 bases. CDR1 and CDR2 (germline): MGHRA, YSYEKL. The CDR3 has 16 amino acids. V lost 2 bases and J lost 5; bases outside the gene matches: 11. CDR3 sequence: CASSQLQQGNSYGYTF. Here the CDR3 DNA reads TGCGCCAGCAGCCAACTACAACAGGGGAATTCGTATGGCTACACCTTC.

This chain links TRBV7-9 with TRBJ1-5; D is undetermined. Per germline, CDR1 SEHNR and CDR2 FQNEAQ (reference sequence). This CDR3 has 12 amino acids. Trimming removed 4 bases at V and 7 bases at J, with 8 bases between. The CDR3 sequence is CASSSNQQPQHF. As DNA, the CDR3 is TGTGCCAGCAGCTCCAACCAGCAGCCCCAGCATTTT.

The rearrangement joins TRBV7-3 to TRBJ2-5; 7 bases align to TRBD1. The germline gives CDR1 SGHTA, CDR2 FQGTGA. The CDR3 spans 16 residues. The ends lost 0 bases at V and 5 bases at J; junction bases unmatched: 9. CDR3 amino acids: CASSLTADREYETQYF. DNA for the CDR3: TGTGCCAGCAGCTTAACAGCCGACAGGGAGTATGAGACCCAGTACTTC.

The rearrangement links TRBV3-1 (or the pseudogene TRBV3-2) to TRBJ2-3; TRBD2 agrees at 9 bases. This CDR3 region has 14 residues. Germline CDR1 reads LGHDT; CDR2 reads YNNKEL (reference sequence). Unmatched junction bases numbered 3, after V lost 3 bases and J lost 5 bases. CDR3: CASSHAGGGDTQYF. CDR3 DNA: TGTGCCAGCAGCCACGCGGGGGGGGGAGATACGCAGTATTTT.

The chain uses TRBV5-1 and TRBJ2-7; 9 positions agree with TRBD1. Germline assignment: CDR1 SGHRS and CDR2 YFSETQ. Unmatched junction bases numbered 4, after V lost 5 bases and J lost 7 bases. The CDR3 is 12 residues long. The CDR3 spells CASRPGQGEQYF. CDR3 DNA: TGCGCCAGCAGGCCCGGACAGGGGGAGCAGTACTTC.

This clone is a singleton in its sample. The chain has TRBV6-6 and TRBJ1-2; 9 bases fit TRBD1. J was trimmed by 8 bases and V by 7 bases; bases with no gene match: 11. This CDR3 has 14 amino acids. Germline V gives CDR1 MNHNY, CDR2 SVGAGI (reference sequence). CDR3 region: CASTRGGQGTGYTF. Here the CDR3 DNA reads TGTGCCAGCACAAGAGGCGGACAGGGGACAGGCTACACCTTC.